The clone carrying this T cell receptor (beta chain) has a handful of counts. CDR3 length equals 15 residues. The germline V gene encodes CDR1 MGHDK and CDR2 SYGVNS. V was shortened by 0 bases and J by 3 bases, with 11 bases between the two germline ends. MiXCR, applied by TCRdb to the RT-PCR reads, yields one record per CDR3 protein. The sample holds hundreds of thousands of distinct CDR3 sequences, approximately 14% seen once. This receptor was identified in a female donor in good health, serving as a healthy control. This chain uses TRBV25-1 with TRBJ1-2; weak D call: TRBD1 (5 bases). Specimen: memory CD4+ T cells from blood. The CDR3 region has the DNA TGTGCCAGCAGTGAATACGTGGGGACGTACTATGGCTACACCTTC. Translated: CASSEYVGTYYGYTF.